One and the same sample provided the 12 T cell receptor beta chains below, sequenced in a study of T cell changes during pregnancy in multiple sclerosis. The assay was immunoSEQ multiplex PCR, and TCRdb's table has in-frame clones only and misses some. The repertoire holds 60,000 to 75,000 clones, with 80% to 95% as singletons. The starting material was peripheral blood, obtained in the second trimester of pregnancy. The source is a female donor with multiple sclerosis, enrolled in a pregnancy study.

V is TRBV6-4 and J is TRBJ1-6; no clear D gene. The CDR3 loop spans 15 amino acids. CDR1 and CDR2 from the germline V gene are MRHNA and SNTAGT. The V end was cut by 6 bases, the J end by 7 bases, with 16 bases between. The CDR3 bases are TGTGCCAGCAGCGAAAGGCCAACGGGAAATTCACCCCTCCACTTT. It specifies CASSERPTGNSPLHF.

The rearrangement links TRBV25-1 to TRBJ2-1; possible D gene TRBD1, 5 bases. The CDR3 contains 18 residues. The germline V gene encodes CDR1 MGHDK and CDR2 SYGVNS. The germline V and J ends were trimmed by 4 bases and 7 bases, with 26 bases remaining between them. Here the CDR3 DNA reads TGTGCCAGCAGTGGGCGAAGAGGTCGGTCGGTTAGGGGTAATGAGCAGTTCTTC. Translation: CASSGRRGRSVRGNEQFF.

The chain joins TRBV11-3 to TRBJ2-7; possible D gene TRBD1, 5 bases. V lost 4 bases and J 5 bases, leaving 12 bases between the germline ends. The CDR3 has 13 amino acids. Per the germline V gene, CDR1 is SGHNT and CDR2 is YENEEA. Written as DNA, the CDR3 is TGTGCCAGCAGCTCAGGACAAACGCACGAGCAGTACTTC. Its translation: CASSSGQTHEQYF.

This rearrangement joins TRBV5-8 to TRBJ2-2, with 8 bases matching TRBD1. The CDR3 contains 15 residues. The germline V gene has CDR1 SGHTS and CDR2 YDEGEE. J gave up 3 bases and V 3 bases, and 4 bases lay outside the gene matches. The CDR3 nucleotides are TGTGCCAGCAGCTACGACAGGGGAGACACCGGGGAGCTGTTTTTT. It yields the protein CASSYDRGDTGELFF.

The genes are TRBV30 and TRBJ1-2, with TRBD1 identical over 9 bases. J gave up 6 bases and V 1 base, and 6 bases lay outside the gene matches. The CDR3 totals 14 residues. The germline V gene has CDR1 GTSNPN and CDR2 SVGIG (reference sequence). Written as DNA, the CDR3 is TGTGCCTGGAGTGGACAGGGGGTCTTAGATGGCTACACCTTC. This gives the protein CAWSGQGVLDGYTF.

The J gene is TRBJ2-7, the V gene TRBV5-1, with TRBD1 matching 8 bases. CDR1 is SGHRS and CDR2 is YFSETQ in the germline V gene. The CDR3 is 13 residues long. With 4 bases clipped from V and 5 bases from J, the junction kept 5 bases outside the gene matches. The CDR3 region has the DNA TGCGCCAGCAGCAAGGACAGGGTCCACGAGCAGTACTTC. Residues: CASSKDRVHEQYF.

V and J are TRBV6-5 and TRBJ2-3; TRBD1 aligns across 8 bases. The CDR3 spans 16 residues. Germline CDR1 MNHEY, CDR2 SVGAGI. Trimming removed 1 base from V and 1 base from J; junction bases left unmatched: 4. The CDR3 DNA sequence: TGTGCCAGCAGTTACTTACGGACAGGGCGCACAGATACGCAGTATTTT. Amino acids: CASSYLRTGRTDTQYF.

The rearrangement links TRBV7-2 to TRBJ2-1, with 10 bases aligning to TRBD2. The trim removed 0 bases at V and 3 bases at J, leaving 5 bases unmatched. Germline CDR1 reads SGHTA; CDR2 reads FQGNSA. The CDR3 covers 17 residues. CDR3 region: CASSLALRTSGYNEQFF. The CDR3 bases are TGTGCCAGCAGCTTAGCGCTCCGGACTAGCGGCTACAATGAGCAGTTCTTC. Combining the CDR3 with reference TRBV7-2 and TRBJ2-1 gives the whole variable domain GAGVSQSPSNKVTEKGKDVELRCDPISGHTALYWYRQSLGQGLEFLIYFQGNSAPDKSGLPSDRFSAERTGGSVSTLTIQRTQQEDSAVYLCASSLALRTSGYNEQFFGPGTRLTVL.

The J gene is TRBJ2-7, the V gene TRBV7-2; D is possibly TRBD2 (5 bases). The CDR3 consists of 14 residues. Germline values: CDR1 SGHTA, CDR2 FQGNSA. The germline V and J ends were trimmed by 5 bases and 3 bases, with 14 bases remaining between them. CDR3 DNA sequence: TGTGCCAGCAGCCCCGGGATGAACTTCTACGAGCAGTACTTC. Translation gives CASSPGMNFYEQYF. The whole variable domain, remainder taken from reference TRBV7-2 and TRBJ2-7, is GAGVSQSPSNKVTEKGKDVELRCDPISGHTALYWYRQSLGQGLEFLIYFQGNSAPDKSGLPSDRFSAERTGGSVSTLTIQRTQQEDSAVYLCASSPGMNFYEQYFGPGTRLTVT.

J is TRBJ2-7 and V is TRBV11-2, with D unclear. The CDR3 runs 14 residues. The V gene's germline CDR1 is SGHAT and CDR2 FQNNGV. V lost 3 bases and J 1 base, leaving 10 bases between the germline ends. CDR3 sequence: CASSLNRESYEQYF. The CDR3 DNA sequence: TGTGCCAGCAGCTTGAATCGAGAATCCTACGAGCAGTACTTC. The full variable domain, with the rest looked up from reference TRBV11-2 and TRBJ2-7, is EAGVAQSPRYKIIEKRQSVAFWCNPISGHATLYWYQQILGQGPKLLIQFQNNGVVDDSQLPKDRFSAERLKGVDSTLKIQPAKLEDSAVYLCASSLNRESYEQYFGPGTRLTVT.

The CDR3 is CASGGPRGEGLNEQYF. Here the CDR3 DNA reads TGCGCCAGCGGAGGGCCCCGGGGGGAGGGCCTAAACGAGCAGTACTTC. This chain connects TRBV5-1 to TRBJ2-7; TRBD2 matches 7 bases. CDR1 and CDR2 (germline): SGHRS, YFSETQ. V gave up 7 bases and J gave up 5 bases; unmatched junction bases: 18. The CDR3 extends over 16 amino acids.

V is TRBV7-9 and J is TRBJ1-1; 8 bases map to TRBD1. Germline CDR1 SEHNR, CDR2 FQNEAQ (reference sequence). The J segment lost 1 base and the V segment lost 5 bases, leaving 12 bases of the junction unmatched. The CDR3 has 17 amino acids. CDR3 sequence (DNA): TGTGCCAGCAGCCCCGGACAGGGACGAGGATCGAACACTGAAGCTTTCTTT. This encodes CASSPGQGRGSNTEAFF.